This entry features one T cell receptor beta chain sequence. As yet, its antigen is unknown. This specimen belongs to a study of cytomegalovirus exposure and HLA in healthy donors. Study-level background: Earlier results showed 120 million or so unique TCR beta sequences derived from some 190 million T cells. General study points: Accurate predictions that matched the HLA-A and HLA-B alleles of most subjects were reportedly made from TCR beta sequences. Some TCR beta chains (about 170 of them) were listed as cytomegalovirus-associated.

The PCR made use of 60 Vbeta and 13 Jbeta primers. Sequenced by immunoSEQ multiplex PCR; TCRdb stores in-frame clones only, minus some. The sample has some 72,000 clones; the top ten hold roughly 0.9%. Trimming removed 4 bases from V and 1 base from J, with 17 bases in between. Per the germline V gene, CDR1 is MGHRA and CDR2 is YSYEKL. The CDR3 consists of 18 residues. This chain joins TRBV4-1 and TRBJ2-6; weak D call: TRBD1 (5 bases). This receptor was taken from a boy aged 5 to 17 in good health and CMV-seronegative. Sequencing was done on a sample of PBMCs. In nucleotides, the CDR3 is TGCGCCAGCAGCCTCGTGAAAGCAGGGCTTTCTGGGGCCAACGTCCTGACTTTC. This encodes CASSLVKAGLSGANVLTF.